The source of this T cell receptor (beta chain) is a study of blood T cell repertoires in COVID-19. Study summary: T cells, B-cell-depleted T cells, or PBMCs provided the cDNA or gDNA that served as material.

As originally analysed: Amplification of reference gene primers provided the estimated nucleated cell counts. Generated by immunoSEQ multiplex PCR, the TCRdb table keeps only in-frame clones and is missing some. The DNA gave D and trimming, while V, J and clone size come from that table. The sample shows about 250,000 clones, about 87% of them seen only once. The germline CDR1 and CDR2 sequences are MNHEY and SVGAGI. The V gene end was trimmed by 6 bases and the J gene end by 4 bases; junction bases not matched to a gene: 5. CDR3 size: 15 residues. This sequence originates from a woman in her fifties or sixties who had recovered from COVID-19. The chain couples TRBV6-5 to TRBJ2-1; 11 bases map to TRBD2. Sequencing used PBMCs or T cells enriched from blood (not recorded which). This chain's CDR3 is CASRMGLAAYNEQFF. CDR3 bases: TGTGCCAGCAGAATGGGACTAGCGGCTTACAATGAGCAGTTCTTC.